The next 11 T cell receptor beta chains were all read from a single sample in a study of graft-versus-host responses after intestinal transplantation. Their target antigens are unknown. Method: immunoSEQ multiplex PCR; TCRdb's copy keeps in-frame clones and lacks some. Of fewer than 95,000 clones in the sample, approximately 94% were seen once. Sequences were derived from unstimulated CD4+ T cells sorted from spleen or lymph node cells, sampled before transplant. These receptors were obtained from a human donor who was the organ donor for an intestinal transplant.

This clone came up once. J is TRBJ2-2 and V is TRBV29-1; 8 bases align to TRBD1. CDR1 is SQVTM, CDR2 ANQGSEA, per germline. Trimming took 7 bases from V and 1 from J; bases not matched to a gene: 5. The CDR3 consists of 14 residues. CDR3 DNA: TGCAGCGCCGACAGGGGTGGGAACACCGGGGAGCTGTTTTTT. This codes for CSADRGGNTGELFF.

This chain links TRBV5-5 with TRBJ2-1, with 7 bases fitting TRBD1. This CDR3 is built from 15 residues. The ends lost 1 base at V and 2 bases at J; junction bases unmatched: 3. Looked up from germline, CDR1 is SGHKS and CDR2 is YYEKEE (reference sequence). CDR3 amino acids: CASSLLQGAYNEQFF. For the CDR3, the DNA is TGTGCCAGCAGCTTGTTGCAGGGGGCCTACAATGAGCAGTTCTTC.

In DNA form, the CDR3 reads TGTGCCAGCAGCCAAGCGAGTCGGGCCGAATCCTACAATGAGCAGTTCTTC. This sequence encodes CASSQASRAESYNEQFF. This sequence joins TRBV4-2 and TRBJ2-1; D call uncertain. V was cut by 1 base and J by 1 base, with 14 bases left in between. The germline gives CDR1 LGHNA, CDR2 YNFKEQ. The CDR3 runs to 17 residues.

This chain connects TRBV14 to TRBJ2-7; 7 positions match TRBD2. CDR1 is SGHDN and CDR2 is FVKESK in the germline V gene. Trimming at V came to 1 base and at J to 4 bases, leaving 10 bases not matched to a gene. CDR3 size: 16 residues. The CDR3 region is CASSQGFRLAVYEQYF. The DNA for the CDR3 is TGTGCCAGCAGCCAAGGTTTTCGGCTAGCGGTATACGAGCAGTACTTC.

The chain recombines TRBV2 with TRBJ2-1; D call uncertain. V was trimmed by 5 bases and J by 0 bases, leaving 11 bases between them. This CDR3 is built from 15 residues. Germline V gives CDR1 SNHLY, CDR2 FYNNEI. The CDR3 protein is CASSPRTLSYNEQFF. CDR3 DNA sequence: TGTGCCAGCAGTCCCCGCACTCTCTCCTACAATGAGCAGTTCTTC.

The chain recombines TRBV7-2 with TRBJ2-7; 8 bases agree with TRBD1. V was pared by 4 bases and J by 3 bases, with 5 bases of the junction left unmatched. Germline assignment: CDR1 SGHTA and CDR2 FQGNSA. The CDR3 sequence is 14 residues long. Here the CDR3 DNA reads TGTGCCAGCAGCTCCCGACAGGGGAGCTACGAGCAGTACTTC. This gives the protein CASSSRQGSYEQYF.

The CDR3 DNA sequence: TGTGCCAGCACCTCACCGCCGGGATCTAATGAAAAACTGTTTTTT. Protein: CASTSPPGSNEKLFF. The V gene is TRBV28, the J gene TRBJ1-4; no clear D gene. CDR1 and CDR2 (germline): MDHEN, SYDVKM. The CDR3 sequence is 15 residues long. The V end lost 7 bases, the J end lost 3 bases, and 15 bases lay between the germline ends.

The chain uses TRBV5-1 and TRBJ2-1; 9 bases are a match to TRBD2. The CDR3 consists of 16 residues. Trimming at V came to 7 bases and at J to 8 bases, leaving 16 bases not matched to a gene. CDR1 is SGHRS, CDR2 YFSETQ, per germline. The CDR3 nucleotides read TGCGCCAGCTCAAAGAGCGGGGGGCCAGATTTAGATGAGCAGTTCTTC. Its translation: CASSKSGGPDLDEQFF.

The CDR3 is CSVSGTSGSYEQYF. In DNA, the CDR3 is TGCAGCGTCTCAGGGACTAGCGGCTCCTACGAGCAGTACTTC. The chain joins TRBV29-1 to TRBJ2-7, with 11 bases lining up with TRBD2. CDR1 is SQVTM, CDR2 ANQGSEA, per germline. V lost 6 bases, J lost 0 bases, and 4 bases stayed unmatched. CDR3 size: 14 residues.

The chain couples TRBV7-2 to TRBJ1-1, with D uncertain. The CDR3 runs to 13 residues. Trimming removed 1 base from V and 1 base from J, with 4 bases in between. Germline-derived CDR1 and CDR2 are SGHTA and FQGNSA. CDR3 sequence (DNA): TGTGCCAGCAGCTTAGACCCGAACACTGAAGCTTTCTTT. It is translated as CASSLDPNTEAFF.

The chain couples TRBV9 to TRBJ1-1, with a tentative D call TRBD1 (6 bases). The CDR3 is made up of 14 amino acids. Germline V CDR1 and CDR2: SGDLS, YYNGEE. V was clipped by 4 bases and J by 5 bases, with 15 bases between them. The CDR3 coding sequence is TGTGCCAGCAGCCCCATCCCCCAGGGGACTGAAGCTTTCTTT. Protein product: CASSPIPQGTEAFF. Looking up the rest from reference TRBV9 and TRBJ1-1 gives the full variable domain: DSGVTQTPKHLITATGQRVTLRCSPRSGDLSVYWYQQSLDQGLQFLIQYYNGEERAKGNILERFSAQQFPDLHSELNLSSLELGDSALYFCASSPIPQGTEAFFGQGTRLTVV.